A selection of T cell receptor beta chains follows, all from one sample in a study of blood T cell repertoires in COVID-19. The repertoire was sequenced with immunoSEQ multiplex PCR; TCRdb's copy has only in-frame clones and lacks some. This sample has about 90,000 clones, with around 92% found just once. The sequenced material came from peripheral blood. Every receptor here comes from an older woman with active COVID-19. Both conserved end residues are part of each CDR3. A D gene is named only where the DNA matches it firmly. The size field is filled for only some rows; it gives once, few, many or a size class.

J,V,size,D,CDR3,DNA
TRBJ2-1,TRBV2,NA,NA,CASSGRRYNEQFF,TGTGCCAGCAGTGGAAGGAGATACAATGAGCAGTTCTTC
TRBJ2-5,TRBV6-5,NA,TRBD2,CASSYSTSGGQETQYF,TGTGCCAGCAGTTACTCGACTAGCGGGGGGCAAGAGACCCAGTACTTC
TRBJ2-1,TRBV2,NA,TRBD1,CASSERTGSNEQFF,TGTGCCAGCAGTGAGAGGACAGGGTCCAATGAGCAGTTCTTC
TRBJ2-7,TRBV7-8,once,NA,CASSLRDTLSGEQYF,TGTGCCAGCAGCTTACGGGACACCCTATCGGGGGAGCAGTACTTC
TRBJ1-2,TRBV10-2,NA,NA,CASRIPGSNYGYTF,TGCGCCAGCAGGATACCAGGGTCTAACTATGGCTACACCTTC
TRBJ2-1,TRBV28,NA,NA,CASSLPEISGKQFF,TGTGCCAGCAGTTTGCCGGAAATTTCGGGAAAGCAGTTCTTC
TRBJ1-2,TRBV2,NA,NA,CASSETVINYGYTF,TGTGCCAGCAGTGAGACAGTTATTAACTATGGCTACACCTTC
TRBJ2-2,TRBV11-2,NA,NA,CASSSSLLEVAGELFF,TGTGCCAGCAGCTCTTCTCTTTTGGAGGTTGCCGGGGAGCTGTTTTTT
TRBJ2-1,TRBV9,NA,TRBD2,CASSVLSGGTSFSYNEQFF,TGTGCCAGCAGCGTCCTTAGCGGGGGGACCTCCTTCTCCTACAATGAGCAGTTCTTC
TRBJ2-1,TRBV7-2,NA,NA,CASSLAGRITHNEQFF,TGTGCCAGCAGCTTAGCGGGGCGGATCACGCACAATGAGCAGTTCTTC
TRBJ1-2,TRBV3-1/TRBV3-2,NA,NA,CASSQGGAQNYGYTF,TGTGCCAGCAGCCAAGGCGGGGCCCAAAACTATGGCTACACCTTC
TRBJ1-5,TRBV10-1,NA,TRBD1,CASSGFRDRLYSNQPQHF,TGCGCCAGCAGTGGCTTCCGGGACAGGCTTTATAGCAATCAGCCCCAGCATTTT
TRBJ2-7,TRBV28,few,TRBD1,CASSRQTGSIYEQYF,TGTGCCAGCAGTCGCCAGACAGGGTCAATCTACGAGCAGTACTTC
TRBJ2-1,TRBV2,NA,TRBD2,CASSARLARTYNEQFF,TGTGCCAGCAGTGCCAGACTAGCGCGAACCTACAATGAGCAGTTCTTC
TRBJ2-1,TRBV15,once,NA,CATSRGVGASYNEQFF,TGTGCCACCAGCAGAGGGGTTGGGGCATCCTACAATGAGCAGTTCTTC
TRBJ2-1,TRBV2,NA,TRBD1,CASSEDRGGYNEQFF,TGTGCCAGCAGTGAGGACAGGGGGGGGTACAATGAGCAGTTCTTC
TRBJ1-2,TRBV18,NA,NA,CASSPLRVPDYGYTF,TGTGCCAGCTCACCACTCAGGGTCCCGGACTATGGCTACACCTTC
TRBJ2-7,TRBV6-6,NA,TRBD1,CASSPIQGADRTYEQYF,TGTGCCAGCAGTCCCATACAGGGGGCGGATAGAACCTACGAGCAGTACTTC
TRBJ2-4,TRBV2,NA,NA,CASSPGQSENIQYF,TGTGCCAGCAGTCCCGGACAGTCGGAAAACATTCAGTACTTC
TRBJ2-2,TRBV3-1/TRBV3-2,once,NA,CASSPPGSSQTGELFF,TGTGCCAGCAGCCCACCGGGATCCTCCCAGACCGGGGAGCTGTTTTTT
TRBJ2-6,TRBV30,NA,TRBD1,CAWHRDRGASGANVLTF,TGTGCCTGGCACCGGGACAGGGGAGCCTCTGGGGCCAACGTCCTGACTTTC
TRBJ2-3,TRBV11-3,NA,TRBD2,CASSLAGLALTDTQYF,TGTGCCAGCAGCTTAGCGGGACTAGCGTTAACAGATACGCAGTATTTT
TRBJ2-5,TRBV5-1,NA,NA,CASSPSSAQETQYF,TGCGCCAGCAGCCCCTCTAGCGCCCAAGAGACCCAGTACTTC
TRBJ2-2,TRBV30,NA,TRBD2,CAWSLAGGRTGELFF,TGTGCCTGGAGTCTGGCGGGAGGGCGGACCGGGGAGCTGTTTTTT
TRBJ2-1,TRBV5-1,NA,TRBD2,CASSPAGAGGAYNEQFF,TGCGCCAGCAGCCCGGCAGGGGCGGGGGGGGCCTACAATGAGCAGTTCTTC
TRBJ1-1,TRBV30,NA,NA,CAWSVRLNTEAFF,TGTGCCTGGAGTGTCAGACTGAACACTGAGGCTTTCTTT
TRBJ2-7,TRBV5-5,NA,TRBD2,CASSVLAGGYPYEQYF,TGTGCCAGCAGCGTACTAGCGGGAGGATATCCCTACGAGCAGTACTTC
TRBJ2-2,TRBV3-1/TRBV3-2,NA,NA,CASSQPMSLRPIAGELFF,TGTGCCAGCAGCCAACCAATGTCCCTACGCCCTATCGCCGGGGAGCTGTTTTTT
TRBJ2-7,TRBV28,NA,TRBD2,CASSPAAGGSTLEQYF,TGTGCCAGCAGTCCCGCAGCCGGGGGGAGCACCCTCGAGCAGTACTTC
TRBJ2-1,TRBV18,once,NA,CASSPATRTNEQFF,TGTGCCAGCTCACCTGCGACTAGAACCAATGAGCAGTTCTTC
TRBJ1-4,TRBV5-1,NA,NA,CASSSGGTNEKLFF,TGCGCCAGCAGCTCCGGGGGAACTAATGAAAAACTGTTTTTT
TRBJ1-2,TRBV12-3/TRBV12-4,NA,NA,CASSQQGGYGYTF,TGTGCCAGCAGCCAACAGGGCGGCTATGGCTACACCTTC
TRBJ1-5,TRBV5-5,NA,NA,CASSLRIQINQPQHF,TGTGCCAGCAGCTTGCGGATACAGATCAATCAGCCCCAGCATTTT
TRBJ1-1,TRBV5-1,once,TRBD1,CASSPVPGQGRDTEAFF,TGCGCCAGCAGCCCAGTCCCGGGACAGGGACGGGACACTGAAGCTTTCTTT
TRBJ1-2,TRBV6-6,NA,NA,CASMQGAQDYGYTF,TGTGCCAGCATGCAGGGCGCGCAAGACTATGGCTACACCTTC
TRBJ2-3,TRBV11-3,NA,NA,CASSLEFRSGDTQYF,TGTGCCAGCAGCTTAGAATTTCGGTCGGGAGATACGCAGTATTTT
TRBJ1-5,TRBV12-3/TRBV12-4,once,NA,CASSKGIQPQHF,TGTGCCAGCAGTAAGGGGATTCAGCCCCAGCATTTT
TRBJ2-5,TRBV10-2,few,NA,CASRGGRAVETQYF,TGCGCCAGCAGAGGCGGCAGGGCTGTAGAGACCCAGTACTTC
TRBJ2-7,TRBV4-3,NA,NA,CASSQGGTDLSYEQYF,TGCGCCAGCAGCCAAGGCGGGACAGACCTCTCCTACGAGCAGTACTTC
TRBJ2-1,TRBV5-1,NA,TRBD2,CASRDTLSLAGKNEQFF,TGCGCCAGCCGGGACACCCTTTCCTTAGCGGGGAAGAATGAGCAGTTCTTC
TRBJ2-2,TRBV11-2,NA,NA,CASSLVGSNTGELFF,TGTGCCAGCAGCTTAGTCGGTTCGAACACCGGGGAGCTGTTTTTT
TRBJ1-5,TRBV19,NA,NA,CASGEGGPQHF,TGTGCCAGTGGGGAAGGGGGGCCCCAGCATTTT